The table lists the clone carrying this T cell receptor (beta chain) with a few counts. The data were obtained in a study of blood T cell repertoires in COVID-19. As for the study in general: COVID-19 samples collected from the United States, Italy and Spain covered acute and convalescent phases.

Ages ranged from 18 to 89 years, with residence in approximately 25 US areas. Germline V lookup: CDR1 LGHNA, CDR2 YSLEER. V shed 6 bases, J shed 3 bases, and the junction held 11 bases outside the gene matches. This CDR3 spans 17 amino acids. Original analysis: Researchers report that nucleated cell counts were estimated from reference gene primer amplification. The assay was immunoSEQ multiplex PCR, and TCRdb's table has in-frame clones only and misses some. V and J calls and clone size are those listed in that table; D and trimming were worked out from the DNA. The repertoire has around 150,000 clones, roughly four fifths of them found once; the top ten carry nearly 3.5%.

The sequencing input was PBMCs or T cells enriched from blood (not recorded which). This clonotype was obtained from a woman in her forties or fifties with acute COVID-19. V is TRBV4-3 and J is TRBJ2-3, with 11 bases identical to TRBD2. The CDR3: CASSGIAGGSATDTQYF. CDR3 bases: TGCGCCAGCAGTGGGATAGCGGGAGGGTCGGCGACAGATACGCAGTATTTT.